These 18 T cell receptor beta chains were sequenced from one sample in a study of cytomegalovirus exposure and HLA in healthy donors. The PCR had 60 Vbeta and 13 Jbeta primers. Here immunoSEQ multiplex PCR was the method, and the copy in TCRdb shows in-frame clones only, minus some. Of 150,000 to 200,000 clones listed, more than 75% are singletons. Sequenced input: PBMCs. The receptors here all came from a woman between 45 and 65 years old in good health and CMV-seronegative.

The J gene is TRBJ1-5, the V gene TRBV2, with D possibly matching TRBD1 (5 bases). Germline V gene lookup returns CDR1 SNHLY and CDR2 FYNNEI. The CDR3 contains 13 residues. The germline V and J ends were trimmed by 5 bases and 7 bases, with 12 bases remaining between them. CDR3 sequence reads: CASSRDSRQPQHF. In nucleotides, the CDR3 is TGTGCCAGCAGTAGGGACTCCAGGCAGCCCCAGCATTTT.

This chain joins TRBV27 and TRBJ2-7, with D unresolved. The CDR3 contains 13 residues. Germline CDR1 MNHEY, CDR2 SMNVEV (reference sequence). Trimming removed 0 bases from V and 3 bases from J, with 6 bases in between. The CDR3 here is CASSLSENYEQYF. In nucleotides, the CDR3 is TGTGCCAGCAGTTTATCAGAGAACTACGAGCAGTACTTC.

The V and J genes are TRBV11-2 and TRBJ2-7; TRBD2 matches at 13 bases. V trimming: 5 bases; J trimming: 5 bases; junction bases outside the gene matches: 6. The germline V gene encodes CDR1 SGHAT and CDR2 FQNNGV. The CDR3 has 15 amino acids. Here the CDR3 reads CASSPRLAGGNEQYF. The DNA of the CDR3 is TGTGCCAGCAGCCCAAGACTAGCGGGGGGCAACGAGCAGTACTTC.

This clone was seen just once. This chain links TRBV5-1 with TRBJ1-1; D is ambiguous. This CDR3 has 17 amino acids. CDR1 and CDR2 from the germline V gene are SGHRS and YFSETQ. V was clipped by 2 bases and J by 2 bases, with 19 bases between them. The CDR3 protein is CASSFGGQNRVNTEAFF. The CDR3 region has the DNA TGCGCCAGCAGCTTCGGTGGCCAAAATCGGGTAAACACTGAAGCTTTCTTT.

The gene calls are TRBV5-1 and TRBJ2-5; 8 positions match TRBD1. This CDR3 contains 13 residues. The germline CDR1 and CDR2 sequences are SGHRS and YFSETQ. Unmatched junction bases numbered 4, after V lost 4 bases and J lost 5 bases. The CDR3 DNA reads as TGCGCCAGCAGCACCCGGGACAGGGAGACCCAGTACTTC. Amino acids: CASSTRDRETQYF.

This clone was seen a few times. Here the CDR3 DNA reads TGTGCCAGCAGCCGGAGAACCGGGACAGCCTCCTACGAGCAGTACTTC. Its protein is CASSRRTGTASYEQYF. V gene TRBV27 combines with J gene TRBJ2-7; TRBD1 matches at 7 bases. This CDR3 is built from 16 residues. From germline, CDR1 is MNHEY and CDR2 SMNVEV (reference sequence). Trimming cost V 6 bases and J 0 bases; bases outside gene matches: 11.

This rearrangement joins TRBV28 to TRBJ2-7, with 8 positions matching TRBD1. This CDR3 is 16 amino acids long. Trimming removed 2 bases from V and 2 bases from J; junction bases left unmatched: 8. The germline V gene encodes CDR1 MDHEN and CDR2 SYDVKM. The CDR3 bases are TGTGCCAGCAGTTTAGGGGGACAGGCGGTGACCTACGAGCAGTACTTC. This sequence encodes CASSLGGQAVTYEQYF.

The rearrangement joins TRBV10-3 to TRBJ2-1, with TRBD2 matching 12 bases. V dropped 6 bases and J dropped 8; count of bases not matched to a gene: 8. CDR1 is ENHRY, CDR2 SYGVKD, per germline. This CDR3 comprises 15 residues. The CDR3 spells CAIRAGTSGLYEQFF. CDR3 DNA sequence: TGTGCCATCAGGGCCGGGACTAGCGGGCTCTATGAGCAGTTCTTC.

This clone has a handful of counts. The rearrangement joins TRBV4-2 to TRBJ2-1; 8 bases align to TRBD2. This CDR3 has 16 amino acids. Germline CDR1 LGHNA, CDR2 YNFKEQ. V gave up 1 base and J gave up 3 bases; unmatched junction bases: 5. The DNA for the CDR3 is TGTGCCAGCAGCCAAGTTGGGACTAGAGTCTACAATGAGCAGTTCTTC. Its translation: CASSQVGTRVYNEQFF.

The genes are TRBV29-1 and TRBJ2-1; D remains ambiguous. Germline V lookup: CDR1 SQVTM, CDR2 ANQGSEA. The CDR3 has 12 residues. V was clipped by 3 bases and J by 3 bases, with 6 bases between them. CDR3 DNA: TGCAGCGTTGACTCTAGCTACAATGAGCAGTTCTTC. Protein: CSVDSSYNEQFF.

The rearrangement links TRBV7-2 to TRBJ2-3; tentative D call: TRBD1 (5 bases). The V and J ends lost 5 bases and 2 bases respectively, with 11 bases between them. The germline V gene encodes CDR1 SGHTA and CDR2 FQGNSA. The CDR3 contains 14 residues. CDR3 bases: TGTGCCAGCAGCCCCTTGGGGCCCACAGATACGCAGTATTTT. It codes for CASSPLGPTDTQYF.

This chain links TRBV28 with TRBJ2-1, with 7 bases fitting TRBD2. Germline values: CDR1 MDHEN, CDR2 SYDVKM. Unmatched junction bases numbered 2, after V lost 1 base and J lost 5 bases. CDR3 size: 14 residues. The CDR3 reads CASSLYAGDNEQFF. In DNA, the CDR3 is TGTGCCAGCAGTTTATATGCGGGGGACAATGAGCAGTTCTTC.

The chain combines TRBV7-2 with TRBJ1-5, with a weak D call TRBD1 (5 bases). Germline V gene lookup returns CDR1 SGHTA and CDR2 FQGNSA. The CDR3 is 14 residues long. V was cut by 0 bases and J by 7 bases, with 10 bases left in between. CDR3 amino acids: CASSLAGGEQPQHF. Written as DNA, the CDR3 is TGTGCCAGCAGCTTAGCGGGGGGTGAACAGCCCCAGCATTTT.

This clone was found once. This chain uses TRBV11-3 with TRBJ2-2; tentative D call: TRBD2 (5 bases). Germline CDR1 is SGHNT and CDR2 is YENEEA. Trimming removed 5 bases from V and 2 bases from J, with 15 bases in between. The CDR3 spans 16 residues. The CDR3 nucleotides are TGTGCCAGCAGCCCTACTCGACGGGGAAACACCGGGGAGCTGTTTTTT. Residues: CASSPTRRGNTGELFF.

A note on this clone: One end of the junction is discordant with germline, which a read error may explain. The chain uses TRBV7-8 and TRBJ2-7, with 12 bases aligning to TRBD2. The V gene's germline CDR1 is SGHVS and CDR2 FQNEAQ. The CDR3 is 19 residues long. CDR3 protein: CASSVAGGLAGSYGYEQYF. DNA for the CDR3: TGTGCCAGCAGCGTAGCAGGGGGACTAGCGGGCAGCTACGGCTACGAGCAGTACTTC.

The gene calls are TRBV6-1 and TRBJ2-1; 8 bases match TRBD2. The CDR3 runs to 15 residues. Germline V gives CDR1 MNHNS, CDR2 SASEGT. V gave up 4 bases and J gave up 4 bases; unmatched junction bases: 6. CDR3 DNA: TGTGCCAGCAGTGTAGGGCCTAGCGGGTACAATGAGCAGTTCTTC. Translating it yields CASSVGPSGYNEQFF.

The rearrangement links TRBV7-3 to TRBJ2-5, with D perhaps matching TRBD2 (6 bases). The V end lost 2 bases, the J end lost 5 bases, and 18 bases lay between the germline ends. Germline loops: CDR1 SGHTA, CDR2 FQGTGA. The CDR3 is made up of 16 amino acids. The CDR3 nucleotides are TGTGCCAGCAGCTTAGAGGGATGGCGGGATAGGGAGACCCAGTACTTC. As protein: CASSLEGWRDRETQYF.

This chain joins TRBV27 and TRBJ1-1, with a possible D match to TRBD1 (5 bases). CDR1 and CDR2 (germline): MNHEY, SMNVEV (reference sequence). V lost 7 bases and J lost 0, with 15 bases in between. This CDR3 spans 15 amino acids. In DNA form, the CDR3 reads TGTGCCAGCAAGGGGAGGACAAGAATGAACACTGAAGCTTTCTTT. Translating it yields CASKGRTRMNTEAFF.